Below, 19 T cell receptor beta chains from the same sample are listed, as sequenced in a study of T-cell reconstitution after alpha-beta-depleted transplantation in children. The TCRbeta library incorporated unique molecular identifiers. TCRdb independently ran MiXCR on the PCR reads; one entry per CDR3 protein. Seen here are over 70,000 distinct CDR3 sequences, 9% to 15% observed once, and the top ten hold approximately 15%. Sequencing used PBMCs from the stem cell graft donor, obtained from the stem cell graft. These receptors all stem from a human donor who donated a stem cell graft to a child with inherited bone marrow failure.

In this sample, this clonotype turned up many times. The gene calls are TRBV20-1 and TRBJ2-6; D gene unclear. V shed 0 bases and J shed 0 bases, with 9 bases lying between them. Germline V gene sequence: CDR1 DFQATT, CDR2 SNEGSKA (reference sequence). The CDR3 is 16 residues long. The CDR3 DNA sequence: TGCAGTGCTAGAGATCGGGTGACCTCTGGGGCCAACGTCCTGACTTTC. It specifies CSARDRVTSGANVLTF.

This clonotype was counted many times. This chain uses TRBV19 with TRBJ1-5, with D maybe TRBD1 (6 bases). The CDR3 runs to 15 residues. The germline V gene encodes CDR1 LNHDA and CDR2 SQIVND (reference sequence). The V end lost 5 bases, the J end lost 1 base, and 12 bases lay between the germline ends. CDR3 loop: CASSVTGHSNQPQHF. The CDR3 DNA reads as TGTGCCAGTAGTGTGACAGGTCACAGCAATCAGCCCCAGCATTTT.

This clonotype was recorded many times. The J gene is TRBJ1-2, the V gene TRBV3-1; D is perhaps TRBD1 (5 bases). The CDR3 consists of 12 residues. The V end was cut by 3 bases, the J end by 8 bases, with 10 bases between. Germline V CDR1 and CDR2: LGHDT, YNNKEL (reference sequence). The CDR3 loop is CASSQGPGGYTF. The DNA of the CDR3 is TGTGCCAGCAGCCAGGGGCCCGGGGGCTACACCTTC.

This clonotype was seen at least ten times. The chain has TRBV5-1 and TRBJ2-7; TRBD1 is a possible D gene (6 bases). The V and J ends lost 7 bases and 1 base respectively, with 9 bases between them. The germline gives CDR1 SGHRS, CDR2 YFSETQ. This CDR3 is 12 amino acids long. The CDR3 DNA reads TGCGCCAGCCGGGACACTTCCTACGAGCAGTACTTC. Amino acid sequence: CASRDTSYEQYF.

This clonotype occurred many times. The chain combines TRBV20-1 with TRBJ2-3; 7 bases align to TRBD2. V was pared by 4 bases and J by 7 bases, with 8 bases of the junction left unmatched. CDR1 and CDR2 (germline): DFQATT, SNEGSKA (reference sequence). The CDR3 spans 13 residues. The chain's CDR3 is CSATLAREYTQYF. The CDR3 DNA is TGCAGTGCTACACTAGCGCGGGAGTATACGCAGTATTTT.

This clonotype has at least ten counts. The CDR3 reads CASSSNRGADTQYF. CDR3 coding DNA: TGTGCCAGCAGCTCAAACAGGGGGGCAGATACGCAGTATTTT. The chain joins TRBV11-2 to TRBJ2-3, with 8 positions matching TRBD1. The CDR3 totals 14 residues. With V trimmed by 4 bases and J by 4 bases, 4 bases remained unmatched. CDR1 is SGHAT and CDR2 is FQNNGV in the germline V gene.

This clonotype showed up many times. The CDR3: CASSKYLKPYEQYF. DNA for the CDR3: TGTGCCAGCAGCAAGTACCTTAAGCCCTACGAGCAGTACTTC. The chain joins TRBV7-3 to TRBJ2-7; D remains ambiguous. In germline, CDR1 is SGHTA, CDR2 FQGTGA. Trimming left V 5 bases short and J 2 bases short, with 13 bases between. The CDR3 runs 14 residues.

This chain uses TRBV15 with TRBJ2-4; 8 positions match TRBD1. This CDR3 region has 17 residues. The germline gives CDR1 LNHNV, CDR2 YYDKDF (reference sequence). CDR3 in DNA: TGTGGGACCAGCAGAGATTCAGGGGGCTTTGCCAAAAACATTCAGTACTTC. Its protein is CGTSRDSGGFAKNIQYF.

This clonotype was recorded many times. The V and J genes are TRBV7-8 and TRBJ1-5, with D maybe TRBD1 (5 bases). The CDR3 runs 15 residues. Deletions cut 5 bases from V and 5 bases from J, with 16 bases between. Per the germline V gene, CDR1 is SGHVS and CDR2 is FQNEAQ. CDR3 loop: CASSQSVGGDQPQHF. The CDR3 DNA is TGTGCCAGCAGCCAATCGGTGGGGGGAGATCAGCCCCAGCATTTT.

In the case of this clonotype: This may be a read error: a much more frequent sequence differs by one nucleotide. The chain combines TRBV27 with TRBJ2-6; D is undetermined. This CDR3 has 13 residues. Germline values: CDR1 MNHEY, CDR2 SMNVEV (reference sequence). V was pared by 5 bases and J by 0 bases, with 2 bases between. CDR3 residues: CASSRSGANVLTF. For the CDR3, the DNA is TGTGCCAGCAGTCGCTCTGGGGCCAACGTCCTGACTTTC.

In this sample, this clonotype turned up many times. V gene TRBV20-1 combines with J gene TRBJ1-1; 8 positions agree with TRBD1. CDR3 length equals 14 residues. V lost 3 bases and J lost 5; bases outside the gene matches: 8. Germline V gene lookup returns CDR1 DFQATT and CDR2 SNEGSKA (reference sequence). CDR3 sequence reads: CSARDRVGATEAFF. The CDR3 nucleotides are TGCAGTGCTAGGGACAGGGTGGGGGCGACTGAAGCTTTCTTT.

This clonotype was found many times. The CDR3 region has the DNA TGTGCCAGCAGCTACGGTGGGGGACAAGAGACCCAGTACTTC. Its protein product is CASSYGGGQETQYF. The chain uses TRBV7-2 and TRBJ2-5; D may correspond to TRBD1 or TRBD2 (5 bases each). The V and J ends lost 4 bases and 2 bases respectively, with 11 bases between them. The CDR3 covers 14 residues. Germline V gene lookup returns CDR1 SGHTA and CDR2 FQGNSA.

This clonotype was recorded at least ten times. The rearrangement uses TRBV9 and TRBJ1-4, with a weak D call TRBD1 (6 bases). V gave up 3 bases and J gave up 8 bases, with 11 bases separating them. CDR1 is SGDLS and CDR2 is YYNGEE in the germline V gene. This CDR3 comprises 13 residues. CDR3 nucleotides: TGTGCCAGCAGCGGATCAGGGGCCGAAAAACTGTTTTTT. Amino acids: CASSGSGAEKLFF.

The V gene is TRBV5-3, the J gene TRBJ2-4; 8 bases map to TRBD2. TRBV5-3 is known as an ORF, though its function is uncertain. Losses at the gene ends were 8 bases for V and 0 bases for J; bases not matched to a gene: 22. The CDR3 covers 20 residues. The CDR3 DNA reads as TGTGCCAGGTGCTTGTTAGCCTTAGCGGGGCCTTTTCTAGCCAAAAACATTCAGTACTTC. Translating it yields CARCLLALAGPFLAKNIQYF.

This clonotype was counted at least ten times. One end of the junction fails to match germline, which may point to a read error. The chain couples TRBV12-3 or TRBV12-4 to TRBJ2-1; the match to TRBD2 covers 11 bases. There are 14 residues in the CDR3. The CDR3 protein is CASRLAGGRNEQFF. The CDR3 nucleotides are TGTGCCAGCAGATTAGCGGGGGGGCGAAATGAGCAGTTCTTC.

This clonotype was picked up many times. The genes are TRBV12-3 or TRBV12-4 and TRBJ2-7, with TRBD2 as a possible D gene (7 bases). There are 13 residues in the CDR3. V was shortened by 2 bases and J by 7 bases, with 12 bases between the two germline ends. The CDR3 DNA follows: TGTGCCAGCAGTTTACCCGGGGGGCGAGAGCAGTACTTC. Its translation: CASSLPGGREQYF.

This clonotype occurred a few times. The chain couples TRBV5-5 to TRBJ1-4; TRBD1 is a possible D gene (5 bases). The germline CDR1 and CDR2 sequences are SGHKS and YYEKEE (reference sequence). Trimming pared 5 bases from V and 0 bases from J, leaving 14 bases between. This CDR3 is 16 amino acids long. CDR3 in amino acids: CASSNRRPPTNEKLFF. CDR3 in DNA: TGTGCCAGCAGTAACAGGCGACCCCCAACTAATGAAAAACTGTTTTTT.

There are many counts of this clonotype. The V call is TRBV29-1, the J call TRBJ1-5; D uncertain. Germline loops: CDR1 SQVTM, CDR2 ANQGSEA. V lost 5 bases to trimming and J lost 4 bases, with 12 bases between them. The CDR3 totals 13 residues. In DNA, the CDR3 is TGCAGCGTTAGCGGGTCGGGTAATCAGCCCCAGCATTTT. Its translation is CSVSGSGNQPQHF. Looking up the rest from reference TRBV29-1 and TRBJ1-5 gives the full variable domain: SAVISQKPSRDICQRGTSLTIQCQVDSQVTMMFWYRQQPGQSLTLIATANQGSEATYESGFVIDKFPISRPNLTFSTLTVSNMSPEDSSIYLCSVSGSGNQPQHFGDGTRLSIL.

In its sample, this clonotype was seen many times. The V call is TRBV6-2 or TRBV6-3, the J call TRBJ1-5, with D uncertain. This CDR3 is built from 15 residues. Trimming cost V 4 bases and J 0 bases, with 10 bases left between them. In germline, CDR1 is MNHEY, CDR2 SVGEGT. This CDR3 reads CASSFGPYSNQPQHF. DNA for the CDR3: TGTGCCAGCAGTTTCGGGCCTTATAGCAATCAGCCCCAGCATTTT.